This T cell receptor beta chain was documented in a study of stem cell transplantation in POMP-related autoinflammatory disease. Study as a whole: Impaired MHC class I-dependent CD8+ differentiation was hypothesized from defective thymoproteasomes. Pre-transplant patients had naive-skewed CD4+ T cells and few CD8+ T cells. Whole-study results and caveats: A trend toward lower repertoire diversity and greater clonality appeared in every analyzed T-cell subset of PRAID patients. Patients with PRAID showed a restricted number of unique TRB V-J gene pairings.

V was cut by 3 bases and J by 6 bases, with 1 base left in between. Germline values: CDR1 MDHEN, CDR2 SYDVKM. CDR3 length: 10 residues. The table came from immunoSEQ multiplex PCR; TCRdb's copy has only in-frame clones and leaves some out. The sample includes about 8,000 clones, roughly 90% of them seen just once. Worth noting for this clone: Its antigen is currently unknown.

The V call is TRBV28, the J call TRBJ2-3; D is unclear. The sequence was collected from a human donor with POMP-related autoinflammation and immune dysregulation (PRAID). The sample consisted of CD8+ T cells from PBMCs, taken before stem cell transplantation. In DNA form, the CDR3 reads TGTGCCAGCAGTTTGGATACGCAGTATTTT. Translating it yields CASSLDTQYF.